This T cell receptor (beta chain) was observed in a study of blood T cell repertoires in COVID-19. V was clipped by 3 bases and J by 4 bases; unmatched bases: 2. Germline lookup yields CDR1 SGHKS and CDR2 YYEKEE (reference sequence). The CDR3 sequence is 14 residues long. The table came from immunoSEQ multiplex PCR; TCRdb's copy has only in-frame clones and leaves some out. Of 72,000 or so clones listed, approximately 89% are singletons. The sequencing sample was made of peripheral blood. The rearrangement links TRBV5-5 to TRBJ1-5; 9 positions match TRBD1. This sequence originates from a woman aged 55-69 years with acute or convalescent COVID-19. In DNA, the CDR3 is TGTGCCAGCAGCTCCGGGACAGGGAATCAGCCCCAGCATTTT. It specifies CASSSGTGNQPQHF. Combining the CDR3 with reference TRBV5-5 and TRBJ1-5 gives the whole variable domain DAGVTQSPTHLIKTRGQQVTLRCSPISGHKSVSWYQQVLGQGPQFIFQYYEKEERGRGNFPDRFSARQFPNYSSELNVNALLLGDSALYLCASSSGTGNQPQHFGDGTRLSIL.